In its sample, the clone carrying this T cell receptor beta chain ranks as large. The V segment lost 6 bases and the J segment 4 bases; nucleotides outside the gene matches: 5. Germline-derived CDR1 and CDR2 are MNHGY and SAAAGT. This CDR3 has 14 residues. Assay used: immunoSEQ multiplex PCR; TCRdb lists only in-frame clones, some missing. The table records about 420 clones, under 30% of them present only once. This sample stems from a study of sequential checkpoint blockade in melanoma. The wider study: Randomization was 1:1 between first-line nivolumab→ipilimumab and ipilimumab→nivolumab. TCRβ was sequenced from DNA of about 96 pretreatment tumors. After both sequences, patients received maintenance nivolumab.

Treatment of the sample: randomized to nivolumab then ipilimumab (arm A) or the reverse (arm B). This chain links TRBV6-8 with TRBJ2-4; 8 positions match TRBD1. The specimen was tumor tissue (inferred from file names), collected from a patient given nivolumab and ipilimumab in sequence. This sequence originates from a human donor with melanoma. Here the CDR3 reads CASSGGDRKNIQYF. CDR3 sequence (DNA): TGTGCCAGCAGCGGAGGGGACAGGAAAAACATTCAGTACTTC.